Listed below are T cell receptor beta chains from one sample, sequenced in a study of T cells after yellow fever vaccination. TCRdb reprocessed the 5' RACE reads via MiXCR and lists one record per CDR3 protein. The profile shows approximately 340,000 distinct CDR3 sequences, about 9.5% of them singletons. Material: PBMCs, obtained on the day of the first yellow fever vaccination. Receptors were obtained from a man between 18 and 29 years old who received the YFV17D yellow fever vaccine. Each CDR3 is given with its conserved first and last residue. A D gene is named only where the DNA matches it firmly. The size field is filled for only some rows; it gives once, few, many or a size class.

j_call,clone_size,d_call,cdr3_length,v_call,cdr3_aa,cdr3_nt
TRBJ1-4,few,-,18,TRBV25-1,CASSTTLDSGRRGEKLFF,TGTGCCAGCAGTACCACTCTCGACAGCGGGCGGAGGGGCGAAAAACTGTTTTTT
TRBJ2-2,-,-,14,TRBV9,CASRTGLVTGELFF,TGTGCCAGCAGGACAGGATTGGTTACCGGGGAGCTGTTTTTT
TRBJ2-5,-,-,14,TRBV27,CASSRIPEGETQYF,TGTGCCAGCAGTCGAATCCCCGAGGGAGAGACCCAGTACTTC
TRBJ2-2,-,-,16,TRBV7-2,CASSVERVQNTGELFF,TGTGCCAGCAGCGTAGAGCGGGTTCAGAACACCGGGGAGCTGTTTTTT
TRBJ1-1,few,-,11,TRBV2,CASTYRTEAFF,TGTGCCTCCACCTACCGCACTGAAGCTTTCTTT
TRBJ2-3,-,TRBD1,15,TRBV7-8,CASSPQGAGGDTQYF,TGTGCCAGCAGCCCCCAAGGAGCAGGGGGAGATACGCAGTATTTT
TRBJ2-7,few,-,15,TRBV7-2,CASSLAGSGDYEQYF,TGTGCCAGCAGCTTAGCTGGTAGCGGAGATTACGAGCAGTACTTC
TRBJ2-3,-,TRBD2,19,TRBV4-2,CASSQEIGLAGGRTDTQYF,TGTGCCAGCAGCCAGGAAATCGGACTAGCGGGGGGCAGGACAGATACGCAGTATTTT
TRBJ1-5,-,TRBD1,15,TRBV7-9,CASSLAMTGDQPQHF,TGTGCCAGCAGCTTAGCTATGACAGGGGACCAGCCCCAGCATTTT
TRBJ2-5,many,-,13,TRBV5-1,CASNADTQETQYF,TGCGCCAGCAACGCAGACACCCAAGAGACCCAGTACTTC
TRBJ2-3,-,-,14,TRBV6-5,CASSYSQGTDTQYF,TGTGCCAGCAGTTACTCACAGGGCACAGATACGCAGTATTTT
TRBJ1-4,few,TRBD1,13,TRBV4-1,CASSGPTGGKLFF,TGCGCCAGCAGCGGTCCCACAGGGGGAAAACTGTTTTTT
TRBJ2-2,few,-,15,TRBV7-2,CASSLQGGVTGELFF,TGTGCCAGCAGCTTACAGGGAGGTGTCACCGGGGAGCTGTTTTTT
TRBJ2-1,many,-,13,TRBV29-1,CSARQADYNEQFF,TGCAGCGCGCGACAGGCGGACTACAATGAGCAGTTCTTC
TRBJ2-1,-,TRBD2,17,TRBV7-7,CASSSGGGGSSYNEQFF,TGTGCTAGCAGCTCCGGCGGCGGGGGGAGCTCCTACAATGAGCAGTTCTTC
TRBJ1-2,few,-,17,TRBV5-1,CASSLAPAQTANYGYTF,TGCGCCAGCAGCTTGGCCCCGGCCCAAACCGCTAACTATGGCTACACCTTC
TRBJ2-1,-,-,13,TRBV27,CASSSGLLNGQFF,TGTGCCAGCAGTTCCGGACTCTTAAACGGGCAGTTCTTC
TRBJ2-5,many,TRBD1,17,TRBV13,CASSNGKPGTVQETQYF,TGTGCCAGCAGCAACGGGAAACCCGGGACAGTGCAAGAGACCCAGTACTTC
TRBJ2-3,few,-,16,TRBV11-2,CASSQTQQEYTDTQYF,TGTGCCAGCAGCCAAACACAGCAGGAATACACAGATACGCAGTATTTT
TRBJ2-5,many,-,15,TRBV15,CATSRGLSTGETQYF,TGTGCCACCAGCAGGGGTTTGAGTACCGGAGAGACCCAGTACTTC
TRBJ2-5,-,-,14,TRBV15,CATSGTGGGETQYF,TGTGCCACCAGCGGCACAGGGGGGGGCGAGACCCAGTACTTC
TRBJ2-1,few,TRBD1,16,TRBV3-1,CASSRTGVPLNNEQFF,TGTGCCAGCAGCCGGACAGGGGTGCCCTTAAACAATGAGCAGTTCTTC
TRBJ2-3,-,-,13,TRBV29-1,CSVRLVFTDTQYF,TGCAGCGTTCGACTAGTATTCACAGATACGCAGTATTTT
TRBJ1-4,-,-,15,TRBV12-3/TRBV12-4,CASSPSWATNEKLFF,TGTGCCAGCAGTCCCAGTTGGGCAACTAATGAAAAACTGTTTTTT
TRBJ2-4,-,-,17,TRBV2,CASLNWGGSIAKNIQYF,TGTGCCAGCCTCAATTGGGGGGGCTCAATAGCCAAAAACATTCAGTACTTC
TRBJ2-5,many,TRBD2,12,TRBV29-1,CSVARGSETQYF,TGCAGCGTTGCGCGGGGGAGTGAGACCCAGTACTTC
TRBJ2-5,many,TRBD2,15,TRBV5-6,CASTGAGGPQETQYF,TGTGCCAGCACGGGAGCGGGGGGCCCCCAAGAGACCCAGTACTTC
TRBJ2-1,-,TRBD1,14,TRBV7-9,CASSLDRGHGEQFF,TGTGCCAGCAGCCTGGACAGGGGGCACGGAGAGCAGTTCTTC
TRBJ2-3,-,-,12,TRBV7-9,CASSTEADTQYF,TGTGCCAGCAGCACCGAGGCGGATACGCAGTATTTT
TRBJ2-1,few,TRBD1,12,TRBV7-2,CASSRDRAELFF,TGTGCCAGCAGCCGGGACAGGGCAGAACTGTTCTTC
TRBJ1-6,few,-,13,TRBV20-1,CSASGDIDSPLHF,TGCAGTGCCTCGGGGGACATCGATTCACCCCTCCACTTT
TRBJ2-7,many,-,14,TRBV7-2,CASSTFDRPYEQYF,TGTGCCAGCAGCACCTTCGACAGACCCTACGAGCAGTACTTC
TRBJ1-1,few,-,15,TRBV19,CASSIGARGWSEAFF,TGTGCCAGTAGTATTGGGGCGAGGGGCTGGTCTGAAGCTTTCTTT
TRBJ1-1,few,-,13,TRBV7-2,CASSLGGQSEAFF,TGTGCCAGCAGCTTGGGAGGACAGTCTGAAGCTTTCTTT
TRBJ2-3,many,TRBD1,15,TRBV13,CASSPRTGGKDTQYF,TGTGCCAGCAGCCCCCGGACAGGGGGGAAAGATACGCAGTATTTT
TRBJ2-2,few,-,14,TRBV4-3,CASSQEPGIGELFF,TGCGCCAGCAGCCAAGAGCCAGGGATCGGGGAGCTGTTTTTT
TRBJ2-7,few,TRBD2,14,TRBV2,CASSERGATYEQYF,TGTGCCAGCAGTGAGCGGGGGGCTACCTACGAGCAGTACTTC
TRBJ2-1,few,TRBD2,20,TRBV11-1,CASSLFASGGPLSSYNEQFF,TGTGCCAGCAGCTTATTCGCTAGCGGGGGGCCGCTAAGCTCCTACAATGAGCAGTTCTTC
TRBJ2-1,-,-,20,TRBV21-1,CASSKEGAATGPVQPYEQFF,TGTGCCAGCAGCAAAGAGGGGGCGGCCACAGGGCCCGTCCAACCCTATGAGCAGTTCTTC